Listed below are T cell receptor beta chains from one sample, sequenced in a study of cytomegalovirus exposure and HLA in healthy donors. Data came from immunoSEQ multiplex PCR; TCRdb stores just in-frame clones and leaves some out. The sample contains under 200,000 clones, around 84% of which appear only once. Sample: PBMCs. The receptor source for this set is a woman aged 18-29 years in good health and CMV-seronegative. Each CDR3 is given without its conserved first and last residue. A D gene is named only where the DNA matches it firmly. A clone size is listed for some rows: how often the clone was seen (once, few, many), or a class if it is expanded.

>NA|NA|TRBV5-4|TRBJ2-5
ASSSLGGIRDQETQY
>NA|NA|TRBV27|TRBJ2-1
ASSLEQGSNEQF
>NA|NA|TRBV9|TRBJ2-7
ASSKDSVPTYEQY
>NA|TRBD2|TRBV13|TRBJ2-7
ASSFGTSGRGEQY
>NA|TRBD2|TRBV6-5|TRBJ2-2
ASSRREAPGELF
>NA|NA|TRBV28|TRBJ1-3
ASSLLTRAFGNTIY
>NA|NA|TRBV28|TRBJ1-6
ASSLGTGSSYNSPLH
>NA|NA|TRBV11-2|TRBJ1-6
ASSLETPLH
>NA|NA|TRBV9|TRBJ2-5
ASSLSGTFQETQY
>once|TRBD1|TRBV5-8|TRBJ2-5
ASSLALDREGRETQY
>NA|TRBD2|TRBV28|TRBJ2-2
ASSVPRGGRYTGELF
>NA|TRBD1|TRBV27|TRBJ1-2
ASSPTGGRHYGYT
>NA|TRBD1|TRBV30|TRBJ2-1
AWIQGPNNEQF
>NA|TRBD2|TRBV7-2|TRBJ2-2
ASSGTSGRNTGELF
>NA|NA|TRBV18|TRBJ1-2
ASSPFDRLNYGYT
>once|TRBD2|TRBV7-7|TRBJ2-1
ASSPSGVRYNEQF
>NA|TRBD2|TRBV7-9|TRBJ2-5
ASSSGPAGVVETQY
>once|NA|TRBV7-8|TRBJ2-1
ASSPPTSYYNEQF
>NA|NA|TRBV28|TRBJ2-7
ASSSSYEQY
>NA|TRBD2|TRBV5-8|TRBJ2-1
ASSLVRLAGESLPHEQF
>NA|NA|TRBV5-5|TRBJ2-3
ASSLPTDTQY
>NA|TRBD2|TRBV18|TRBJ2-1
ASSPLPSGGTYNEQF
>NA|NA|TRBV4-3|TRBJ2-7
ASSLSASSYEQY
>NA|TRBD1|TRBV12-5|TRBJ2-7
ASGLGQGYEQY
>NA|TRBD2|TRBV6-1|TRBJ2-5
ASTLGLPPGTQY